What follows describes a single T cell receptor (beta chain). Its antigen specificity is not known. No quality values exist for individual bases; no much larger clone is one base distant. The immunoSEQ Assay, a bias-controlled multiplex PCR, was used to amplify TCRbeta CDR3 regions from genomic DNA. The source study handled its data this way. Nucleated cell counts per sample were estimated from amplification of reference gene primers within the assay. To quantify the absolute abundance of each unique TCRbeta CDR3 rearrangement, sequence reads were collapsed and filtered. For each sample, productive Simpson clonality was calculated as the square root of Simpson's diversity index over productive rearrangements. What TCRdb holds here is the immuneACCESS table cut down to in-frame rearrangements. Part of the clones is not present; checked against another copy, under half of the missing clones reflect an unresolved V gene, and the others are unexplained. The DNA was the basis for D and trimming; V, J and clone size are from that table. Here the sample has 300,000 to 350,000 clones; roughly 87% occur a single time. The leading ten clones occupy around 9.3% of the sample.

Participants in the prospective study were enrolled through a virtual design, were aged roughly 18 to 100 years, and lived in roughly 26 United States geographic areas. Cohort assignment in the prospective study relied on participant-reported clinical history from a screening survey and a study questionnaire. Recovered participants in ImmuneRACE Cohort 3 were defined by two consecutive negative NP/OP PCR tests, clearance by a healthcare professional, or resolution of symptoms. Each participant in the prospective study had whole blood, serum and a nasopharyngeal or oropharyngeal swab collected by mobile phlebotomists. Additional blood draws and questionnaires over an approximately two-month period could optionally be provided by prospective study participants. Blood samples from the prospective study were shipped frozen or at room temperature prior to DNA extraction. The data originate from a study of blood T cell repertoires in COVID-19 (TCRdb year 2020). Regarding the research as a whole: Samples covering the acute and convalescent phases of COVID-19 were provided by collaborators in the United States, Italy and Spain. A freely available public database, intended as a resource for researchers studying the immune response to SARS-CoV-2, is where the repertoires were released. The samples were drawn from the first 160 participants of the ongoing ImmuneRACE study and from more than 1,000 subjects provided by 6 global collaborators. The dataset comprised deeply sampled blood TCRbeta repertoires from subjects exposed to, actively infected with, or recovered from COVID-19. The sample metadata nearly always contained a de-identified subject ID, COVID-19 status, age in years and sex. Where available, HLA class I and class II types were obtained from metadata supplied by the sample provider rather than from assay-based typing. The material from the prospective study consisted of cDNA or gDNA derived from T cells, B-cell-depleted T cells, or PBMCs. General conclusions and limits of the study: The quantity of clinical and demographic metadata differed by source and by participant and was supplied without curation.

Sequencing was performed on PBMCs or T cells enriched from blood (not recorded which). This TCR was sampled from a woman between 18 and 29 years old who had recovered from COVID-19.

The CDR3 here reads CASIRAGGIYNEQFF. DNA sequence: TGTGCCAGCATCCGAGCGGGGGGCATCTACAATGAGCAGTTCTTC. The chain is encoded by TRBV11-2 joined to TRBJ2-1, with 9 junctional bases fitting TRBD2. Spanning cysteine to phenylalanine, the CDR3 consists of 15 amino acids. Only the CDR3 DNA stays, 45 bases, in frame from base 1. V trim: 7 bases; J trim: 3 bases; unmatched bases: 7. Reading the germline V gene gives CDR1 SGHAT and CDR2 FQNNGV.